This TCR beta chain was retrieved from a study of T cell responses to AZD1222 COVID-19 vaccine. The study's findings and limits: Repertoire collection took place solely once the T cell response had peaked.

On this clone itself: The antigen is undetermined.

Pooling of second doses given at about 4 or about 12 weeks was done. Clones were read by immunoSEQ multiplex PCR, and TCRdb kept only the in-frame ones, dropping some. The sample records 90,000 to 100,000 clones, roughly 88% being singletons. Trimming left V 5 bases short and J 11 bases short, with 9 bases between. The CDR3 is made up of 9 amino acids. Germline CDR1 is DFQATT and CDR2 is SNEGSKA (reference sequence). The clonotype originates from an adult who received the AZD1222 COVID-19 vaccine. The chain links TRBV20-1 to TRBJ1-1; D is uncertain. The specimen was peripheral blood, collected 28 days after the second AZD1222 dose. DNA for the CDR3: TGCAGTGCTTCCTCACGGGCTTTCTTT. Translated: CSASSRAFF.